These T cell receptor beta chains were read from a single sample in a study of T cell repertoires in cytomegalovirus infection. From the reads, TCRdb called clonotypes with MiXCR, one entry per CDR3 protein. The sample has some 200,000 distinct CDR3 sequences, nearly 9.5% seen once. The material sequenced was PBMCs. These receptors were obtained from a human donor in good health (CMV status not recorded). Some clones in this sample may be carry-over from other donors' samples. CDR3s include the opening cysteine and the closing phenylalanine or tryptophan. D genes are given only for firm matches. Rows give clone size only sometimes, using once, few, many, or a class for an expanded clone.

D,J,size,V,CDR3,DNA
TRBD1,TRBJ2-2,-,TRBV2,CAGQTGGYTGELFF,TGTGCCGGTCAAACAGGGGGGTATACCGGGGAGCTGTTTTTT
-,TRBJ1-5,many,TRBV28,CASRAQGRNQPQHF,TGTGCCAGCAGAGCCCAGGGGAGAAATCAGCCCCAGCATTTT
TRBD1,TRBJ2-2,-,TRBV7-2,CASSLTGAGELFF,TGTGCCAGCAGCCTAACAGGGGCCGGGGAGCTGTTTTTT
-,TRBJ1-5,many,TRBV7-2,CASSLSQGINQPQHF,TGTGCCAGCAGCTTATCACAGGGCATCAATCAGCCCCAGCATTTT
-,TRBJ2-3,few,TRBV24-1,CATSDFREGDTQYF,TGTGCCACCAGTGATTTTCGAGAGGGAGATACGCAGTATTTT
-,TRBJ1-4,many,TRBV7-9,CASILSGSSEKLFF,TGTGCCAGCATCCTCTCAGGGTCCTCTGAAAAACTGTTTTTT
-,TRBJ2-5,few,TRBV7-9,CASSLGTWTAKGETQYF,TGTGCCAGCAGCTTAGGGACTTGGACGGCCAAGGGGGAGACCCAGTACTTC
-,TRBJ1-2,-,TRBV19,CASKGDSNYGYTF,TGTGCCAGTAAGGGGGACTCTAACTATGGCTACACCTTC
-,TRBJ1-3,many,TRBV19,CASSLRQGLSNSGNTIYF,TGTGCCAGTAGTCTTCGGCAGGGCCTGTCAAACTCTGGAAACACCATATATTTT
TRBD1,TRBJ1-6,many,TRBV7-2,CASTFLGQTSPLHF,TGTGCCAGCACCTTCTTGGGACAGACCTCTCCCCTCCACTTT
TRBD1,TRBJ1-1,many,TRBV2,CASKGQGARSTEAFF,TGTGCCAGCAAGGGACAGGGGGCGCGATCCACTGAAGCTTTCTTT
TRBD1,TRBJ1-2,-,TRBV20-1,CSARTGGLIGYTF,TGCAGTGCCCGAACAGGGGGCTTGATTGGCTACACCTTC
-,TRBJ1-4,few,TRBV29-1,CSGNTGSNEKLFF,TGCAGCGGGAACACCGGGAGTAATGAAAAACTGTTTTTT
-,TRBJ1-1,-,TRBV5-1,CASSLTSSRDGAAEAFF,TGCGCCAGCAGCTTGACGAGTTCTCGGGACGGCGCGGCTGAAGCTTTCTTT
-,TRBJ2-7,few,TRBV20-1,CSAKPTTSSYEQYF,TGCAGTGCTAAACCCACTACATCGTCCTACGAGCAGTACTTC
TRBD2,TRBJ2-5,many,TRBV6-2/TRBV6-3,CASTAGGLETQYF,TGTGCCAGCACAGCGGGAGGCTTGGAGACCCAGTACTTC
TRBD2,TRBJ2-2,few,TRBV11-2,CASSRRTGRDTGELFF,TGTGCCAGCAGCCGACGGACCGGGAGGGACACCGGGGAGCTGTTTTTT
-,TRBJ2-6,many,TRBV4-1,CASSQEAQGSGANVLTF,TGCGCCAGCAGCCAAGAGGCCCAGGGCTCTGGGGCCAACGTCCTGACTTTC
-,TRBJ1-1,few,TRBV14,CASSQEPGMNTEAFF,TGTGCCAGCAGCCAAGAGCCGGGGATGAACACTGAAGCTTTCTTT
-,TRBJ1-4,many,TRBV29-1,CSVEPDLTNEKLFF,TGCAGCGTTGAACCTGACCTGACTAATGAAAAACTGTTTTTT
-,TRBJ1-2,many,TRBV2,CASRRDGDIGYTF,TGTGCCAGCAGACGGGACGGGGACATCGGCTACACCTTC
TRBD2,TRBJ2-1,many,TRBV20-1,CSARDGLAGVNEQFF,TGCAGTGCTAGAGACGGGCTAGCGGGAGTAAATGAGCAGTTCTTC
TRBD2,TRBJ2-1,-,TRBV7-6,CASSLGGTSGRVNEQFF,TGTGCCAGCAGCTTGGGGGGGACTAGCGGGAGAGTCAATGAGCAGTTCTTC
-,TRBJ2-7,-,TRBV12-3/TRBV12-4,CASTQATHREQYF,TGTGCCAGCACCCAAGCGACCCATCGGGAGCAGTACTTC
-,TRBJ2-5,many,TRBV7-9,CASSLALVNRETQYF,TGTGCCAGCAGCTTAGCGTTGGTGAACCGTGAGACCCAGTACTTC
TRBD2,TRBJ2-7,few,TRBV4-3,CASSSGLAGIYEQYF,TGCGCCAGCAGCTCGGGACTAGCGGGGATCTACGAGCAGTACTTC
TRBD2,TRBJ2-3,many,TRBV7-2,CASSLALTSGRATDTQYF,TGTGCCAGCAGCTTAGCGCTAACTAGCGGGAGGGCCACAGATACGCAGTATTTT
TRBD2,TRBJ2-2,-,TRBV2,CASSDNSGDTGELFF,TGTGCCAGCAGTGATAATAGCGGGGACACCGGGGAGCTGTTTTTT
TRBD2,TRBJ2-2,many,TRBV28,CASSFLAGVEDTGELFF,TGTGCCAGCAGTTTCCTAGCGGGAGTAGAGGATACCGGGGAGCTGTTTTTT
-,TRBJ2-7,many,TRBV7-2,CASSLAASLPSYEQYF,TGTGCCAGCAGCTTAGCAGCGTCTTTACCCTCCTACGAGCAGTACTTC
-,TRBJ1-1,many,TRBV7-2,CASSRGDMNTEAFF,TGTGCCAGCAGCAGAGGGGACATGAACACTGAAGCTTTCTTT
TRBD2,TRBJ2-5,many,TRBV7-2,CASSYIAGGQETQYF,TGTGCCAGCAGCTATATAGCGGGAGGGCAAGAGACCCAGTACTTC
-,TRBJ2-3,-,TRBV6-2/TRBV6-3,CASSYSGRKSYTDTQYF,TGTGCCAGCAGTTACTCAGGAAGGAAGAGCTACACAGATACGCAGTATTTT
TRBD1,TRBJ1-6,few,TRBV6-5,CASRTGAGSPLHF,TGTGCCAGCAGGACAGGGGCAGGTTCACCCCTCCACTTT
TRBD2,TRBJ2-3,few,TRBV9,CASSTTSGSLGDTQYF,TGTGCCAGCAGCACCACTAGCGGGAGCTTGGGAGATACGCAGTATTTT
-,TRBJ1-1,many,TRBV7-9,CASSLPGLEAFF,TGTGCCAGCAGCTTGCCAGGCCTTGAAGCTTTCTTT
TRBD2,TRBJ2-5,many,TRBV7-9,CASSIWTSGMETQYF,TGTGCCAGCAGCATCTGGACTAGCGGGATGGAGACCCAGTACTTC
-,TRBJ2-7,-,TRBV20-1,CSGQGPAYEPYF,TGCAGTGGGCAGGGACCCGCCTACGAGCCGTACTTC
-,TRBJ2-5,-,TRBV9,CASSVVQGGGETQYF,TGTGCCAGCAGCGTAGTGCAGGGGGGGGGAGAGACCCAGTACTTC
TRBD1,TRBJ2-2,many,TRBV7-2,CASSRTGGFAGELFF,TGTGCCAGCAGCCGGACAGGGGGTTTCGCCGGGGAGCTGTTTTTT
TRBD2,TRBJ2-3,many,TRBV7-2,CASSFGTSGGLTPDTQYF,TGTGCCAGCAGCTTTGGGACTAGCGGGGGCCTCACCCCAGATACGCAGTATTTT
-,TRBJ1-6,many,TRBV12-3/TRBV12-4,CASSLGGSSYNSPLHF,TGTGCCAGCAGTTTGGGCGGAAGCTCCTATAATTCACCCCTCCACTTT
TRBD1,TRBJ1-4,many,TRBV6-1,CASSQPGTGDEKLFF,TGTGCCAGCAGTCAACCCGGGACAGGGGATGAAAAACTGTTTTTT
TRBD1,TRBJ1-3,-,TRBV7-9,CASSRGQGSSGNTIYF,TGTGCCAGCAGCCGCGGACAGGGTAGCTCTGGAAACACCATATATTTT
-,TRBJ1-2,many,TRBV28,CASSQDQTPLYGYTF,TGTGCCAGCAGTCAAGACCAGACGCCTCTATATGGCTACACCTTC
-,TRBJ1-6,-,TRBV14,CASSQGRGYTSPLHF,TGTGCCAGCAGCCAAGGACGGGGGTATACGTCACCCCTCCACTTT
TRBD1,TRBJ1-6,many,TRBV7-2,CASSLGTGRNSPLHF,TGTGCCAGCAGTCTTGGGACAGGGAGAAATTCACCCCTCCACTTT
-,TRBJ2-2,-,TRBV9,CASSVAGLNGGELFF,TGTGCCAGCAGCGTAGCCGGACTCAACGGCGGGGAGCTGTTTTTT
-,TRBJ1-2,many,TRBV7-9,CASSSSGFVDGYTF,TGTGCCAGCAGCTCTTCAGGGTTTGTTGATGGCTACACCTTC
TRBD1,TRBJ2-5,few,TRBV9,CASSVATTGNLQETQYF,TGTGCCAGCAGCGTAGCTACGACAGGGAACCTTCAAGAGACCCAGTACTTC
-,TRBJ2-1,few,TRBV5-4,CASSSRGGYNEQFF,TGTGCCAGCAGTTCAAGGGGGGGGTACAATGAGCAGTTCTTC
-,TRBJ2-5,-,TRBV7-6,CASSYTETQYF,TGTGCCAGCAGCTATACTGAGACCCAGTACTTC